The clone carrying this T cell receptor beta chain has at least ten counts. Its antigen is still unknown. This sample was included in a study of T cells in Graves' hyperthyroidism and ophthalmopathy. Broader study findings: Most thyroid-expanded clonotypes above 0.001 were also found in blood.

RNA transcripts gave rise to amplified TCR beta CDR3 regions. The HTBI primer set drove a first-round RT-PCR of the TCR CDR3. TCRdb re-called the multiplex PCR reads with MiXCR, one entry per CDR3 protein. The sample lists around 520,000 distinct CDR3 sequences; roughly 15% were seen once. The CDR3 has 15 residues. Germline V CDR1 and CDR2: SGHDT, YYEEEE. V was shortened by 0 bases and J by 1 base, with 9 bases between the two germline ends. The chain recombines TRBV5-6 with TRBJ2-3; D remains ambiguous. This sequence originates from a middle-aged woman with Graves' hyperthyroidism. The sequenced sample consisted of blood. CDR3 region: CASSLGGVGTDTQYF. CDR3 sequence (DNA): TGTGCCAGCAGCTTGGGAGGAGTCGGCACAGATACGCAGTATTTT.